These 12 T cell receptor beta chains originate from one sample sequenced in a study of cytomegalovirus exposure and HLA in healthy donors. This table comes from immunoSEQ multiplex PCR, and its TCRdb copy is limited to in-frame clones, with some not included. The table lists tens of thousands of clones, just over 90% of them singletons. Sample: PBMCs. The receptors shown here come from a woman under 30 in good health and CMV-seronegative.

This clone has just one count. The chain uses TRBV30 and TRBJ1-2; D unresolved. The CDR3 spans 12 residues. The ends were cut back, 2 bases at V and 6 bases at J, with 10 bases in the middle. Per germline, CDR1 GTSNPN and CDR2 SVGIG (reference sequence). For the CDR3, the DNA is TGTGCCTGGAGTAGCTGGGCCAATGGCTACACCTTC. Its protein product is CAWSSWANGYTF.

V usage is TRBV10-1 and J usage is TRBJ1-5, with 8 bases matching TRBD1. The V segment lost 4 bases and the J segment 6 bases; nucleotides outside the gene matches: 8. Per germline, CDR1 WNHNN and CDR2 SYGVQD (reference sequence). CDR3 length: 15 amino acids. This CDR3 is CASSGVRGRGQPQHF. Here the CDR3 DNA reads TGCGCCAGCAGTGGGGTCAGGGGGCGAGGTCAGCCCCAGCATTTT.

This clone appeared a single time. The chain's CDR3 is CASSLRGSWVSYNEQFF. CDR3 in DNA: TGCGCCAGCAGCCTGCGGGGTTCATGGGTCTCCTACAATGAGCAGTTCTTC. The chain employs TRBV5-1 and TRBJ2-1; D possibly corresponds to TRBD2 (6 bases). This CDR3 comprises 17 residues. The ends were cut back, 4 bases at V and 0 bases at J, with 17 bases in the middle. Germline loops: CDR1 SGHRS, CDR2 YFSETQ. The whole variable domain, filled in from reference TRBV5-1 and TRBJ2-1, reads KAGVTQTPRYLIKTRGQQVTLSCSPISGHRSVSWYQQTPGQGLQFLFEYFSETQRNKGNFPGRFSGRQFSNSRSEMNVSTLELGDSALYLCASSLRGSWVSYNEQFFGPGTRLTVL.

This chain uses TRBV5-1 with TRBJ2-5; D not certain. Germline V gene lookup returns CDR1 SGHRS and CDR2 YFSETQ. V lost 2 bases to trimming and J lost 7 bases, with 12 bases between them. The CDR3 extends over 13 amino acids. The CDR3, as DNA: TGCGCCAGCAGCTTACGTACTTCTGGGACCCAGTACTTC. Its protein is CASSLRTSGTQYF.

The V gene is TRBV7-6, the J gene TRBJ1-1; perhaps TRBD1 as D (5 bases). V was shortened by 2 bases and J by 6 bases, with 10 bases between the two germline ends. The CDR3 is made up of 13 amino acids. CDR1 is SGHVS and CDR2 is FNYEAQ in the germline V gene. The CDR3 region is CASSLIQGAEAFF. For the CDR3, the DNA is TGTGCCAGCAGCTTAATCCAAGGGGCTGAAGCTTTCTTT.

This clone occurred once. CDR3: CASSARDTYYQPQHF. The CDR3 DNA follows: TGTGCCAGCAGCGCCCGGGACACCTATTATCAGCCCCAGCATTTT. The chain is built from TRBV21-1 and TRBJ1-5; the listed D gene, TRBD1, was not tested against the DNA. TRBV21-1 is a pseudogene locus. The length of the CDR3 is 15 residues.

This clone was seen a few times. J is TRBJ2-2 and V is TRBV10-2; D gene unclear. The CDR3 length is 11 residues. The germline V gene encodes CDR1 WSHSY and CDR2 SAAADI. The V end lost 7 bases, the J end lost 3 bases, and 3 bases lay between the germline ends. CDR3 DNA: TGCGCCAGCACGTACACCGGGGAGCTGTTTTTT. Protein sequence: CASTYTGELFF.

The V gene is TRBV11-2, the J gene TRBJ2-3; maybe TRBD2 (5 bases). This CDR3 is 14 amino acids long. The germline V and J ends were trimmed by 6 bases and 0 bases, with 10 bases remaining between them. Looked up from germline, CDR1 is SGHAT and CDR2 is FQNNGV. The CDR3 nucleotides are TGTGCCAGCAGATACGGACTGAGCACAGATACGCAGTATTTT. It codes for CASRYGLSTDTQYF.

This chain connects TRBV5-4 to TRBJ2-2, with a weak D call TRBD1 (5 bases). CDR1 is SGHNT, CDR2 YYREEE, per germline (reference sequence). The CDR3 extends over 13 amino acids. Trimming pared 2 bases from V and 10 bases from J, leaving 12 bases between. CDR3 loop: CASSLTGQQELFF. In DNA, the CDR3 is TGTGCCAGCAGCTTAACAGGCCAACAGGAGCTGTTTTTT.

The chain links TRBV2 to TRBJ1-6, with 8 bases lining up with TRBD1. Germline CDR1 SNHLY, CDR2 FYNNEI. The CDR3 has 15 amino acids. J lost 6 bases, V lost 7 bases, and 8 bases had no gene match. The CDR3 DNA sequence: TGTGCCAGCAAAGACTCAGGGGGCGTTAATTCACCCCTCCACTTT. This gives the protein CASKDSGGVNSPLHF.

The chain joins TRBV7-8 to TRBJ1-1; D is perhaps TRBD1 (5 bases). The CDR3 has 16 amino acids. Germline CDR1 SGHVS, CDR2 FQNEAQ. The V end was cut by 0 bases, the J end by 0 bases, with 11 bases between. The CDR3 protein is CASSLALQDMNTEAFF. CDR3 DNA sequence: TGTGCCAGCAGCTTAGCTTTGCAGGACATGAACACTGAAGCTTTCTTT.

This chain links TRBV19 with TRBJ2-7, with 10 bases that match TRBD1. The CDR3 covers 14 residues. CDR1 is LNHDA and CDR2 is SQIVND in the germline V gene (reference sequence). V lost 7 bases to trimming and J lost 2 bases; unmatched junction nucleotides: 5. In DNA, the CDR3 is TGTGCCAGTACCGCGGGACAGGGGCCCTACGAGCAGTACTTC. This sequence encodes CASTAGQGPYEQYF.